This T cell receptor beta chain was documented in a study of cytotoxic CD8 clonotypes in ibrutinib-treated CLL. Across the whole study: Outcomes included around 24 partial and 2 complete responses; after median roughly 66 months, roughly 14 stayed remitted and about twelve progressed. Response samples followed a median about twelve months of treatment, range 6 to 36. The study recorded mean values of about 260,000 productive templates and 94,082 productive rearrangements per sample. Broader study findings: Clonality went up at ibrutinib response and then declined back toward baseline at progression.

Only in-frame clones appear in the TCRdb table, and some are missing; sequencing was by immunoSEQ multiplex PCR. The table shows roughly 250,000 clones, with under 80% occurring only once. Note on this clone: Its antigen is unknown.

The material sequenced was PBMCs, taken after 24 months of ibrutinib treatment. The receptor was isolated from a human donor with chronic lymphocytic leukemia.

The CDR3 here is CASGRDRVGSSYEQYF. The CDR3 DNA reads TGTGCCAGCGGGCGGGATAGGGTAGGGAGCTCCTACGAGCAGTACTTC. This chain connects TRBV28 to TRBJ2-7; D possibly corresponds to TRBD2 (6 bases). The germline V and J ends were trimmed by 8 bases and 0 bases, with 20 bases remaining between them. Looked up from germline, CDR1 is MDHEN and CDR2 is SYDVKM. The length of the CDR3 is 16 residues. Full variable domain (outside the CDR3, taken from reference TRBV28 and TRBJ2-7): DVKVTQSSRYLVKRTGEKVFLECVQDMDHENMFWYRQDPGLGLRLIYFSYDVKMKEKGDIPEGYSVSREKKERFSLILESASTNQTSMYLCASGRDRVGSSYEQYFGPGTRLTVT.